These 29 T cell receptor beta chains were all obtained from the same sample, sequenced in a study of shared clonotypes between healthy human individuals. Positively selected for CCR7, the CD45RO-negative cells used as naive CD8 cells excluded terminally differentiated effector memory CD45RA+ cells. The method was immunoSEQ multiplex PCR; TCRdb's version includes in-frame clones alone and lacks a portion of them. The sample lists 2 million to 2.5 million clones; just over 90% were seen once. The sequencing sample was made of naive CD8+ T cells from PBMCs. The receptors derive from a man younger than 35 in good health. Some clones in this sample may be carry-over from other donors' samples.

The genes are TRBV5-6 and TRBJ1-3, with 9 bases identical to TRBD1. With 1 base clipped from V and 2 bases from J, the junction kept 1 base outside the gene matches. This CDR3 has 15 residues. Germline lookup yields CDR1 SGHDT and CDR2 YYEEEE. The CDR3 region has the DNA TGTGCCAGCAGCTTGAGGACAGGGGCTGGAAACACCATATATTTT. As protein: CASSLRTGAGNTIYF.

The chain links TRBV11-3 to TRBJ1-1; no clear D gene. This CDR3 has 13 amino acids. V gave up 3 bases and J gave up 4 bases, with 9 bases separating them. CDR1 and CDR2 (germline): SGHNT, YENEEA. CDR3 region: CASSLWSGTEAFF. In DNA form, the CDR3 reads TGTGCCAGCAGCTTGTGGAGCGGCACTGAAGCTTTCTTT.

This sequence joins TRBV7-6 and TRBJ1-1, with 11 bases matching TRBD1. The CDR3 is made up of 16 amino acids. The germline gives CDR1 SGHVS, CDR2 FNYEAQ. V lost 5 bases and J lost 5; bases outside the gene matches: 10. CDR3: CASSPTDRGRRTEAFF. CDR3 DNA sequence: TGTGCCAGCAGCCCCACGGACAGGGGGCGCCGGACTGAAGCTTTCTTT.

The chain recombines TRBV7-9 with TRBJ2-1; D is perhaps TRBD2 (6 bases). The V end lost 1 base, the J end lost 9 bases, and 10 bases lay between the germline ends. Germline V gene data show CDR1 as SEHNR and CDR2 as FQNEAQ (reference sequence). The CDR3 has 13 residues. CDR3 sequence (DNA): TGTGCCAGCAGCTTAGGCGCTAGCGCTGAGCAGTTCTTC. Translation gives CASSLGASAEQFF.

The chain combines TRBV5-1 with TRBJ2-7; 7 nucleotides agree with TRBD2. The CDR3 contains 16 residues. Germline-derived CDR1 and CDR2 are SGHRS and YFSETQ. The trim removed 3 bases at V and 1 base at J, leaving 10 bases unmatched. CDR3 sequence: CASSSLAGAASYEQYF. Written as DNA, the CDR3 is TGCGCCAGCAGCTCCTTAGCGGGCGCCGCTTCCTACGAGCAGTACTTC. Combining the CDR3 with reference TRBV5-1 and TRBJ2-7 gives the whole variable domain KAGVTQTPRYLIKTRGQQVTLSCSPISGHRSVSWYQQTPGQGLQFLFEYFSETQRNKGNFPGRFSGRQFSNSRSEMNVSTLELGDSALYLCASSSLAGAASYEQYFGPGTRLTVT.

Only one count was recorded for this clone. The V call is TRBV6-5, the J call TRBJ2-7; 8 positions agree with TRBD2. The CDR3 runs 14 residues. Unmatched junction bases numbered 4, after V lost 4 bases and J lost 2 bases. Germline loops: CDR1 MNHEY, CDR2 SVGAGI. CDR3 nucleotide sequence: TGTGCCAGCAGTTGGGGACTAGGGGCCTACGAGCAGTACTTC. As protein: CASSWGLGAYEQYF.

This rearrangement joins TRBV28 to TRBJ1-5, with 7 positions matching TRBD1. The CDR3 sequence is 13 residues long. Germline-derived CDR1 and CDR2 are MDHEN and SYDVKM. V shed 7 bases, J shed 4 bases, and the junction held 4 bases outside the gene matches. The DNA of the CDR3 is TGTGCCAGCACCCTGACAGGGAATCAGCCCCAGCATTTT. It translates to CASTLTGNQPQHF. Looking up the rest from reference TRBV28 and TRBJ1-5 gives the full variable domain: DVKVTQSSRYLVKRTGEKVFLECVQDMDHENMFWYRQDPGLGLRLIYFSYDVKMKEKGDIPEGYSVSREKKERFSLILESASTNQTSMYLCASTLTGNQPQHFGDGTRLSIL.

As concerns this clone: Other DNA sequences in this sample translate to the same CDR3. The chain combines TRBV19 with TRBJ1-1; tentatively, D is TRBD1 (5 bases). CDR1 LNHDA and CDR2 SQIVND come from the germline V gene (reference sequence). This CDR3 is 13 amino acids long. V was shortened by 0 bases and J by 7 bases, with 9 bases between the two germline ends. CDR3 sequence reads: CASSIDRESEAFF. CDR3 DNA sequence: TGTGCCAGTAGTATAGACAGGGAGAGTGAAGCTTTCTTT.

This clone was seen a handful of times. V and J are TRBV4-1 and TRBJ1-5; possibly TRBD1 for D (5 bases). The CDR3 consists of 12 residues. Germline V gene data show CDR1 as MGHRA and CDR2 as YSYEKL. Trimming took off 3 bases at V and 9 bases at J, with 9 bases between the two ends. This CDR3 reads CASSHPRGPQHF. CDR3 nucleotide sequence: TGCGCCAGCAGCCATCCGAGGGGGCCCCAGCATTTT.

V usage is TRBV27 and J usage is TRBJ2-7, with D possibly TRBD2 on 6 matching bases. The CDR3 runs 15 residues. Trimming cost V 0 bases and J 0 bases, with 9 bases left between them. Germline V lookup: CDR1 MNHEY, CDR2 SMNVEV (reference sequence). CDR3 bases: TGTGCCAGCAGTTTATCGGGGGGTGTCTCCTACGAGCAGTACTTC. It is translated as CASSLSGGVSYEQYF.

DNA for the CDR3: TGTGCCAGCAGTTACACGAGGGAAGGAGGCACCGGGGAGCTGTTTTTT. It specifies CASSYTREGGTGELFF. The V and J genes are TRBV28 and TRBJ2-2; possibly TRBD2 for D (5 bases). The CDR3 is made up of 16 amino acids. Germline V gene data show CDR1 as MDHEN and CDR2 as SYDVKM. V lost 4 bases and J 4 bases, leaving 16 bases between the germline ends.

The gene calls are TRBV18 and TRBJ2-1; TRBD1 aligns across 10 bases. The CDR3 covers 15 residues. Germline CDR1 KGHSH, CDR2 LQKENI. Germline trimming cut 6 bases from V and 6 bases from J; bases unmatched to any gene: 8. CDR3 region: CASSPDRGLGNEQFF. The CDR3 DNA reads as TGTGCCAGCTCGCCAGACAGGGGGCTAGGCAATGAGCAGTTCTTC.

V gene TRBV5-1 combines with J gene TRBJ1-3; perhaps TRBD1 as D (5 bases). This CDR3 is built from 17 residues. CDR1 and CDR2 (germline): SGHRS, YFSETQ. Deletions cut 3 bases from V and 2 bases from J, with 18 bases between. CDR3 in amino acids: CASSSPGRPNAGNTIYF. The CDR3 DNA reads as TGCGCCAGCAGCTCCCCGGGACGCCCAAACGCTGGAAACACCATATATTTT.

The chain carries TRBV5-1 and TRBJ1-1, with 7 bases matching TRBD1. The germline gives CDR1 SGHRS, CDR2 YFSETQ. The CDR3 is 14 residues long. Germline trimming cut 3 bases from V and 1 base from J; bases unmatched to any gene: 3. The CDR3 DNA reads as TGCGCCAGCAGCTCCAGGGGGAAGAACACTGAAGCTTTCTTT. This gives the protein CASSSRGKNTEAFF.

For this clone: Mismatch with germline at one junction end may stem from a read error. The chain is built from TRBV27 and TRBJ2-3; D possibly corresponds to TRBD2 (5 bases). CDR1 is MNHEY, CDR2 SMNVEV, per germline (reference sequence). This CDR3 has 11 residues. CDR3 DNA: TGTGCCAGCAGTTCTGGATCGACTACGCGTTTT. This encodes CASSSGSTTRF.

This chain's CDR3 is CASSLSGSLGYEQYF. CDR3 nucleotides: TGCGCCAGCAGCTTATCCGGGAGCCTCGGGTACGAGCAGTACTTC. The genes are TRBV5-1 and TRBJ2-7, with a weak D call TRBD2 (6 bases). From germline, CDR1 is SGHRS and CDR2 YFSETQ. The length of the CDR3 is 15 residues. Trimming took 2 bases from V and 4 from J, leaving 16 bases between them.

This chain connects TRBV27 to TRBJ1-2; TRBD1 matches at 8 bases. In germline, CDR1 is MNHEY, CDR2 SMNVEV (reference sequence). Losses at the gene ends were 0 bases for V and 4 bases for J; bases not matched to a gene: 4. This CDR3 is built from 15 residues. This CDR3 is CASSLSRTGSYGYTF. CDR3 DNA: TGTGCCAGCAGTTTATCCCGGACAGGGTCCTATGGCTACACCTTC.

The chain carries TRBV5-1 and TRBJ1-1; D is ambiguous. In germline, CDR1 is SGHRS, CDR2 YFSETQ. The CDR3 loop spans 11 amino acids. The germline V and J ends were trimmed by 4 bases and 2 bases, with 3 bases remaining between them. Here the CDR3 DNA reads TGCGCCAGCAGCGCCAACACTGAAGCTTTCTTT. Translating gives CASSANTEAFF.

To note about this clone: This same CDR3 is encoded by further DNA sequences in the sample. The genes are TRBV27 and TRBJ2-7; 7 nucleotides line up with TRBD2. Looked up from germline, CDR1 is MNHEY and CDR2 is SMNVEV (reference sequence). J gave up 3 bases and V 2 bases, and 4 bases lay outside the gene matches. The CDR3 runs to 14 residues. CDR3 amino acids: CASSLGGSLYEQYF. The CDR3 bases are TGTGCCAGCAGTTTAGGCGGGAGCCTCTACGAGCAGTACTTC.

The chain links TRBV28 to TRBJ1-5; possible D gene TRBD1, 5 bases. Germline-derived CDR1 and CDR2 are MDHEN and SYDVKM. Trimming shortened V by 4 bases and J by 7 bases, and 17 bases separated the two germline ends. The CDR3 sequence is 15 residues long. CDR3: CASSSPPRERQPQHF. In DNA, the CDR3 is TGTGCCAGCAGTTCCCCACCCAGGGAGCGGCAGCCCCAGCATTTT.

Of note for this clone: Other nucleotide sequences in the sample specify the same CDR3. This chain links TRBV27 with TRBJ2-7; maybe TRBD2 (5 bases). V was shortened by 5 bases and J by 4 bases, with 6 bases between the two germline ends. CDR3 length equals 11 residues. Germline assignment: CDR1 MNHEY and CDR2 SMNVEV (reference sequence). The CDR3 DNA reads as TGTGCCAGCAGTACGGGGTACGAGCAGTACTTC. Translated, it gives CASSTGYEQYF.

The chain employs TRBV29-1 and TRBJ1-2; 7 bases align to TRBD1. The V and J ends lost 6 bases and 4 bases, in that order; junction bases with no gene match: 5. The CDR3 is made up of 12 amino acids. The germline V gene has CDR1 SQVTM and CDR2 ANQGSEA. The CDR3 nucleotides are TGCAGCGTCCCGGACAGGACCTATGGCTACACCTTC. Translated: CSVPDRTYGYTF. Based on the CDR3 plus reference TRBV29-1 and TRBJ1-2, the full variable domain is SAVISQKPSRDICQRGTSLTIQCQVDSQVTMMFWYRQQPGQSLTLIATANQGSEATYESGFVIDKFPISRPNLTFSTLTVSNMSPEDSSIYLCSVPDRTYGYTFGSGTRLTVV.

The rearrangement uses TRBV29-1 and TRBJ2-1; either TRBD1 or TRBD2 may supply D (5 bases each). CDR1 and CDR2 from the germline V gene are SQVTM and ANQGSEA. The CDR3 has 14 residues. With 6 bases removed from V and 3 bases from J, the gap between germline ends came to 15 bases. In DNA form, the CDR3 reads TGCAGCGTAACGCCCAGGGCGGGCTACAATGAGCAGTTCTTC. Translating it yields CSVTPRAGYNEQFF.

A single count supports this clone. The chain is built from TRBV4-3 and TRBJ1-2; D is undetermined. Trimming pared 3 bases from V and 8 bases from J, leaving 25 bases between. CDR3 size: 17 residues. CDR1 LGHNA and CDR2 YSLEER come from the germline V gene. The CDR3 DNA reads TGCGCCAGCAGCCAGCGCAGTTCGGCCGTGTCGACGGAAGGCTACACCTTC. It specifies CASSQRSSAVSTEGYTF.

The CDR3 loop is CASSYRAGGYDGYTF. The DNA for the CDR3 is TGTGCCAGCAGTTACCGGGCAGGGGGGTATGATGGCTACACCTTC. V usage is TRBV6-6 and J usage is TRBJ1-2, with 7 bases matching TRBD1. The CDR3 has 15 amino acids. Germline trimming cut 2 bases from V and 6 bases from J; bases unmatched to any gene: 9. Germline CDR1 reads MNHNY; CDR2 reads SVGAGI (reference sequence).

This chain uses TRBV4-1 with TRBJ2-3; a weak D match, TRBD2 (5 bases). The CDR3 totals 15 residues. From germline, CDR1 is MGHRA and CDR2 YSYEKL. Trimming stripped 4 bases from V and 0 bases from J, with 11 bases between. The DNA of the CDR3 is TGCGCCAGCAGCCCCCGGGGAACTAGCACAGATACGCAGTATTTT. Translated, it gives CASSPRGTSTDTQYF.

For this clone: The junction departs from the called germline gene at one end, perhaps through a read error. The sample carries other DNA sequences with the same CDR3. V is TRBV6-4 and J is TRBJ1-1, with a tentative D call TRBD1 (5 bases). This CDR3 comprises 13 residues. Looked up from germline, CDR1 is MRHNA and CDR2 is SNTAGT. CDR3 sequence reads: CASSEGVSTEAFF. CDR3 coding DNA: TGTGCCAGCAGTGAAGGGGTGAGCACTGAAGCCTTCTTT.

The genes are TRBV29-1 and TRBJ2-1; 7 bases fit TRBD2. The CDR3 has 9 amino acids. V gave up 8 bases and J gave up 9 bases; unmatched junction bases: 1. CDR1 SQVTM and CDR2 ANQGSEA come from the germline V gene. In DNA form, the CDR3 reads TGCAGCACGGGGGGTGAGCAGTTCTTC. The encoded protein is CSTGGEQFF.

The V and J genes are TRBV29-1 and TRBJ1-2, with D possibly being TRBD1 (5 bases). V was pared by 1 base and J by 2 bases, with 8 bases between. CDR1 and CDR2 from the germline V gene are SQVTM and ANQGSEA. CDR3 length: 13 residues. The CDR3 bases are TGCAGCGTTGAAGGGGGACGGAACTATGGCTACACCTTC. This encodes CSVEGGRNYGYTF.